This TCR beta chain was documented in a study of shared clonotypes between healthy human individuals. The study, taken as a whole, reports: Limitation of the genetic and exposure-history diversity represented came from the few donors. Clonotype sharing among donors was expected to depend on sequencing depth.

Profiled with immunoSEQ multiplex PCR; TCRdb holds only in-frame clones, not every one. The data contain some 580,000 clones, 95% to 98% of them singletons. As to this clone: Its antigen is not known.

In the naive CD8 group, cells lacked CD45RO and were positively selected for CCR7, so terminally differentiated effector memory CD45RA+ cells were left out. Donors included only healthy HIV-negative adults lacking recent acute infections or vaccinations. The TCR originated in a man aged 30-40 years in good health. The sequenced material came from naive CD8+ T cells sorted from blood.

Here the CDR3 DNA reads TGTGCCAGCAGCGTAGCAACAGGGTTCGGCGCTTTTACTGAGCAGTTCTTC. Residues: CASSVATGFGAFTEQFF. V is TRBV9 and J is TRBJ2-1, with TRBD1 as a possible D gene (6 bases). The CDR3 is made up of 17 amino acids. Germline CDR1 reads SGDLS; CDR2 reads YYNGEE. V lost 0 bases and J 9 bases, leaving 22 bases between the germline ends.